The T cell receptor (beta chain) under discussion was sequenced for a study of shared clonotypes between healthy human individuals (dated by TCRdb to 2018 to 2021). About the study as a whole: The cohort included a few men and a couple of women between 18 and 49 years of age. For each donor, three plates each were used for CD4 naive and CD4 memory, two plates were used for CD8 naive, and one plate was used for CD8 memory. To estimate repertoire size and how much clonotypes are shared between individuals, the study performed deep sequencing of blood TCR repertoires from a handful of healthy adults. Libraries were prepared and TCR repertoires were sequenced by different laboratories using diverse techniques, in order to increase sequencing depth and limit assay-specific biases. Per donor, leukapheresis produced somewhere between about 0.94 and 9 billion PBMCs. Points the paper makes about the study in general: Pairwise subsampling indicated that sequencing depth was expected to affect the degree of clonotype sharing among donors. Rarefaction of sorted-subset datasets indicated incomplete sequencing despite the large sequencing depth. Estimated clonotype richness was generally larger for naive than for memory subsets. Sampling was limited to blood, and TCR repertoires in tissue likely differ from TCR repertoires in blood. Compared with non-shared clonotypes, the clonotypes found in all four sorted-subset donors had higher generation probabilities. Sharing across a few donors was observed for roughly 5.4% of naive CD4, over 3% of naive CD8, 2% to 2.5% of memory CD4, and around 0.44% of memory CD8 clonotypes. The small number of donors limited the genetic and exposure-history diversity represented.

The CDR3 runs 14 amino acids, cysteine and phenylalanine included. Of all the DNA, just the CDR3 is kept, 42 bases in frame from base 1. CDR1 and CDR2 (WNHNN, SYGVQD) derive from the germline V gene (reference sequence). V and J are truncated by 8 bases and 4 bases respectively, leaving an intervening sequence of 17 bases. CD8 naive samples were CD45RO-negative cells positively selected for CCR7, giving a CD45RA+CCR7+ population that excluded TemRA cells. The donors were healthy, HIV-negative adults who had no recently reported acute infections or vaccinations. All donors were Caucasian adults living in Nashville, Tennessee, USA. Blood was obtained by leukapheresis, after which PBMCs were separated by Ficoll-Histopaque density gradient centrifugation and cryopreserved in liquid nitrogen vapor phase. Purity and quantity of every magnetically sorted T cell population were checked by analytical flow cytometry. From each sorted fraction, genomic DNA was isolated and quantified by UV absorbance on a Nanodrop 2000c.

Using the deep immunoSEQ assay, TCR CDR3 regions were amplified from genomic DNA by multiplex PCR. For each cell subset, the extracted genomic DNA was distributed evenly across all wells of several immunoSEQ 96-well plates, and each plate served as one replicate. For sorted subsets, approximately 0.2 ug of genomic DNA, equivalent to 30,000 or so T cell genomes, went into each replicate PCR. Purified libraries were quantified with a Qubit 3.0 fluorometer, sized on a Bioanalyzer 2100, and re-quantified with the KAPA Library Quantification kit. Every immunoSEQ 96-well plate was sequenced on a separate single-read 150-cycle Illumina NextSeq 550 flow cell. Under the source paper's analysis protocol: Because only junctional sequences without quality scores were contained in the immunoSEQ output, filtering matching that applied to full-length reads could not be performed. Sequences were annotated with PyIR, a Python wrapper for IgBLAST v1.9, and V/J genes and CDR3 were assigned using IMGT germline references. Any read was removed if the V/J assignment was weak (E-value above 1e-6), the CDR3 was missing, or the read contained stop codons, out-of-frame junctions, or ambiguous translated residues. V3J clonotypes were defined by identical inferred V gene, J gene, and CDR3 amino acid sequence. The percentage overlap between two repertoires was calculated by dividing the number of shared unique clonotypes by the size of the smaller repertoire. Three approaches were used to assess repertoire richness: RTK rarefaction, the Chao1 estimator, and Recon v2.1 estimates of unobserved clonotypes. For all TCRbeta clonotypes obtained by the gDNA method from a few donors, generation probabilities were computed with OLGA. TCRdb's version of the immuneACCESS table is confined to in-frame rearrangements and falls short of the full clone set. An unresolved V gene accounts for under half of the shortfall where checked; the remainder is of unknown origin. V, J and clone size are those of that table, while D and trimming were read from the DNA. The sample table lists roughly 2.1 million clones, 90% to 95% of them with a count of one. The top ten hold 1.5% to 2% of the sample.

As concerns this clone: Its recognized antigen is unknown. Base-call qualities are not available, and no considerably larger clone is one nucleotide away.

The material sequenced was naive CD8+ T cells from PBMCs. The cell subset or site tag for this specimen amounts to: CD45RA+CCR7+. The receptor's source is a man younger than 30 in good health. Some clones in this sample may be carry-over from other donors' samples. The chain links TRBV10-1 with TRBJ1-1; the D region possibly corresponds to TRBD1 (6 bases align). The sequenced DNA is TGCGCCAGCCCGGGGGCCCGGACGGGCACTGAAGCTTTCTTT. This codes for CASPGARTGTEAFF.